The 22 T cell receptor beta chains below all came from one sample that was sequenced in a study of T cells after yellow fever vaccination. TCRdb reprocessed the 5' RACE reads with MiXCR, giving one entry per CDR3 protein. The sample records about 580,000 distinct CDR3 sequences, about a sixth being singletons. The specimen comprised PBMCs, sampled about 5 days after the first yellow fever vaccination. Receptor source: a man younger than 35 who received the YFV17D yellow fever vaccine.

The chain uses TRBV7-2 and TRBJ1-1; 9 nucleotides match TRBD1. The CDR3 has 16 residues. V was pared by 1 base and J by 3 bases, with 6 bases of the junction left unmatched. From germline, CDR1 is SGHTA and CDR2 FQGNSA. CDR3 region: CASSLDSGTGYTEAFF. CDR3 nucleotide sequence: TGTGCCAGCAGCTTAGATTCGGGGACAGGGTACACTGAAGCTTTCTTT. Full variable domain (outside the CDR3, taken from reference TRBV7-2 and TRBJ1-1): GAGVSQSPSNKVTEKGKDVELRCDPISGHTALYWYRQSLGQGLEFLIYFQGNSAPDKSGLPSDRFSAERTGGSVSTLTIQRTQQEDSAVYLCASSLDSGTGYTEAFFGQGTRLTVV.

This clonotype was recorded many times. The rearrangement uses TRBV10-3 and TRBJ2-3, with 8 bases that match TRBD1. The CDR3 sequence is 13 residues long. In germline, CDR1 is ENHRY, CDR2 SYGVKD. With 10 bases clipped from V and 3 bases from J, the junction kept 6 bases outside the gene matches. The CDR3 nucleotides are TGTGCCACCCTGGACAGGGAGACAGATACGCAGTATTTT. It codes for CATLDRETDTQYF.

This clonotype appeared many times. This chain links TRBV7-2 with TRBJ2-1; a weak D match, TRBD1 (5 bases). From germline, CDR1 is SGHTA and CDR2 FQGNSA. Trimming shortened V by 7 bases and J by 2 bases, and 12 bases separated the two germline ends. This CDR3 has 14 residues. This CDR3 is CASTVDITYNEQFF. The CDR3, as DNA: TGTGCCAGCACCGTGGACATCACCTACAATGAGCAGTTCTTC.

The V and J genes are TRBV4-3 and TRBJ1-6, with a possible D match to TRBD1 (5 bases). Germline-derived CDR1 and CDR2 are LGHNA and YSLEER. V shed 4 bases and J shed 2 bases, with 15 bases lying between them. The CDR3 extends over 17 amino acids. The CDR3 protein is CASSPNQGAAYNSPLHF. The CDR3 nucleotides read TGCGCCAGCAGCCCCAACCAAGGGGCAGCCTATAATTCACCCCTCCACTTT.

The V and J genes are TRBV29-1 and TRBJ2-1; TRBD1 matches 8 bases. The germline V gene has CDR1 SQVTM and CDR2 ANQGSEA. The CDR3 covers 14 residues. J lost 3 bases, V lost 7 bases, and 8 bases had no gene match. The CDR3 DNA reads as TGCAGCGCCAGGGGGCCGATCTTCTACAATGAGCAGTTCTTC. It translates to CSARGPIFYNEQFF.

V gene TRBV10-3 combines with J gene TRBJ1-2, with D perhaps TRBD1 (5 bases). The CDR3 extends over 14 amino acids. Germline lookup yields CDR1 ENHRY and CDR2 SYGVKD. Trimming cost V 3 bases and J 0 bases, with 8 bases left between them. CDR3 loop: CAISETGPNYGYTF. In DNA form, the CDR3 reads TGTGCCATCAGTGAAACAGGCCCTAACTATGGCTACACCTTC.

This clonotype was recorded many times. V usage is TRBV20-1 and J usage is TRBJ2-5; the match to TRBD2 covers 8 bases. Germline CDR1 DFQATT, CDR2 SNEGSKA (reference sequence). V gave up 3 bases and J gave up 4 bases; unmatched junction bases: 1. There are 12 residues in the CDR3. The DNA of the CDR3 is TGCAGTGCTAGCGGGGGGGGAGAGACCCAGTACTTC. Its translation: CSASGGGETQYF.

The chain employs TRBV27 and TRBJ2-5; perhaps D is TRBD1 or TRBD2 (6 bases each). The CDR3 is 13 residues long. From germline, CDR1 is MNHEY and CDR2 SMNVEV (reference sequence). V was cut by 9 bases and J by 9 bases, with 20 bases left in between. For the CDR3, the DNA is TGTGCCAGTGGAGGGTGGGGGGCTGGGGCCCAGTACTTC. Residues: CASGGWGAGAQYF.

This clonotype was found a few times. CDR3: CASSRTSWGRQETQYF. The CDR3 nucleotides are TGTGCCAGCAGCCGGACTTCATGGGGGCGTCAAGAGACCCAGTACTTC. The gene calls are TRBV3-1 and TRBJ2-5; perhaps TRBD1 as D (6 bases). The germline V and J ends were trimmed by 4 bases and 2 bases, with 17 bases remaining between them. This CDR3 region has 16 residues. Germline CDR1 and CDR2: LGHDT and YNNKEL (reference sequence).

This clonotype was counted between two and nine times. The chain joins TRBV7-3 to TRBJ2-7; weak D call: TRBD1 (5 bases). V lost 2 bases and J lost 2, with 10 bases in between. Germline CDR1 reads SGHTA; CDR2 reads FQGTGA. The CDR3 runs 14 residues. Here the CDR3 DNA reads TGTGCCAGCAGCTTAGGACATAAGACCTACGAGCAGTACTTC. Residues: CASSLGHKTYEQYF.

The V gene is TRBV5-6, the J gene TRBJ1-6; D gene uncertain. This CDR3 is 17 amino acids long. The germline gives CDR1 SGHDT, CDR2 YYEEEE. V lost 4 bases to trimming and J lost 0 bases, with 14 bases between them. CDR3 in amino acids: CASSPPDSSSYNSPLHF. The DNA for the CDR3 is TGTGCCAGCAGCCCGCCGGACTCTAGCTCCTATAATTCACCCCTCCACTTT.

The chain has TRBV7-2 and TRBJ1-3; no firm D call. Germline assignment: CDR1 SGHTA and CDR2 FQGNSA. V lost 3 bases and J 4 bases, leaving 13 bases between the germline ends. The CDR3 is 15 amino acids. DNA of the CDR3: TGTGCCAGCAGCTTCGTGGGTAGGGAAGGAAACACCATATATTTT. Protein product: CASSFVGREGNTIYF.

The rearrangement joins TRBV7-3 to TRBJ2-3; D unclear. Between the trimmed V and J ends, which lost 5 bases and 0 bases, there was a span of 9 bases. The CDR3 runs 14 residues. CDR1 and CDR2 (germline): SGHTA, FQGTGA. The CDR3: CASSQTTSTDTQYF. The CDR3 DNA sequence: TGTGCCAGCAGCCAGACCACTAGCACAGATACGCAGTATTTT.

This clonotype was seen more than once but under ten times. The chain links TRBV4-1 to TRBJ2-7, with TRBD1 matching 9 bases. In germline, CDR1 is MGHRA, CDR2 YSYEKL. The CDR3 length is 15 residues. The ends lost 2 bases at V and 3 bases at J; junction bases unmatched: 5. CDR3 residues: CASSQTGTGLYEQYF. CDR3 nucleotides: TGCGCCAGCAGCCAAACCGGGACAGGGCTCTACGAGCAGTACTTC.

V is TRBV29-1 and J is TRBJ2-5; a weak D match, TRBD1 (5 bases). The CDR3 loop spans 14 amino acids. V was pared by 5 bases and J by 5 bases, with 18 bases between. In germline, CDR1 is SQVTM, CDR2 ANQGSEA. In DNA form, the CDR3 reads TGCAGCGTTTCAATGGGGCTTCTTACGGAGACCCAGTACTTC. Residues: CSVSMGLLTETQYF.

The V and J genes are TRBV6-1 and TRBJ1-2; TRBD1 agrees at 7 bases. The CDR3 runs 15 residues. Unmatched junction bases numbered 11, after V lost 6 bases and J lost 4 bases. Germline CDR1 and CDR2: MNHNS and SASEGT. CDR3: CASSMDWDSSYGYTF. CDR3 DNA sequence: TGTGCCAGCAGCATGGACTGGGACAGCTCCTATGGCTACACCTTC.

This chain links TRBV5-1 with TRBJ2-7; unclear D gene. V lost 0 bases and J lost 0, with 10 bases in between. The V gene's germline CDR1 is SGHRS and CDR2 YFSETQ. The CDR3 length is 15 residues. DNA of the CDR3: TGCGCCAGCAGCTTGGAGCCAGCTAGCTCCTACGAGCAGTACTTC. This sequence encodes CASSLEPASSYEQYF.

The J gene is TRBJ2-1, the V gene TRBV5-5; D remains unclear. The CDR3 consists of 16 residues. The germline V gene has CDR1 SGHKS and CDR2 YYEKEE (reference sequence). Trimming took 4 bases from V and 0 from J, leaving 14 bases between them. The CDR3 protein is CASSPQATPSYNEQFF. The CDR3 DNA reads TGTGCCAGCAGCCCTCAGGCGACCCCCTCCTACAATGAGCAGTTCTTC.

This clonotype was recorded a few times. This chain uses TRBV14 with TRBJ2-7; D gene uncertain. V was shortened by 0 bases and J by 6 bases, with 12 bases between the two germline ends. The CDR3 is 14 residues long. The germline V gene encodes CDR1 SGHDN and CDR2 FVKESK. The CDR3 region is CASSQESRLGEQYV. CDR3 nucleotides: TGTGCCAGCAGCCAAGAGTCCCGTCTGGGCGAGCAGTACGTC.

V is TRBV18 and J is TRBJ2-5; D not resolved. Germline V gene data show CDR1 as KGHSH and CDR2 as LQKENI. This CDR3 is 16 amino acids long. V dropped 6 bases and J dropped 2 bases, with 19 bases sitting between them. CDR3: CASSRGARPPQETQYF. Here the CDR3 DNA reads TGTGCCAGCTCTCGAGGCGCGCGGCCCCCTCAAGAGACCCAGTACTTC.

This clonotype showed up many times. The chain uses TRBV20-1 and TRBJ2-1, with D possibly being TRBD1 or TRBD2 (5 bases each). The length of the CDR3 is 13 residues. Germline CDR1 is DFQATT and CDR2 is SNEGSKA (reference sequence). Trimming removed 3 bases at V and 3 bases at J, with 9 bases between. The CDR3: CSASEGNYNEQFF. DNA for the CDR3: TGCAGTGCTAGCGAGGGGAACTACAATGAGCAGTTCTTC.

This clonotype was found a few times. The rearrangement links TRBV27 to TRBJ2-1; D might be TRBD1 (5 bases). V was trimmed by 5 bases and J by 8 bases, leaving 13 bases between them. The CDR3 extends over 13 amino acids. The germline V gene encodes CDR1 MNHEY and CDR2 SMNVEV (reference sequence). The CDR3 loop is CASSPFQGHEQFF. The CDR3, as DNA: TGTGCCAGCAGTCCCTTCCAGGGCCATGAGCAGTTCTTC.